This section outlines one T cell receptor beta chain sequence together with its context. Its antigen is undetermined. Clones were sequenced by immunoSEQ multiplex PCR, and TCRdb holds only the in-frame ones, with some missing. This sample carries some 44,000 clones, 70% to 90% of them seen once, and the ten largest clones take 30% to 45%. Germline assignment: CDR1 MGHRA and CDR2 YSYEKL. J lost 0 bases, V lost 1 base, and 8 bases had no gene match. This CDR3 has 18 amino acids. Blood sampling took place at baseline, cycle 4 day 1, and cycle 7 day 1. The data are from a study of OX40 agonist ivuxolimab in advanced cancers. Whole-study context: Clinicians treated patients with ivuxolimab, an agonistic anti-OX40 (CD134) antibody. Ivuxolimab was delivered to patients intravenously every 2 weeks at doses spanning 0.01 to 10 mg/kg. General study points: In a subset of nonresponders, normalized T-cell clonal expansion was also low.

This TCR was recovered from an adult with an advanced solid tumor such as melanoma, head and neck, liver or kidney cancer. The sequencing used CD4+ or CD8+ T cells sorted from blood, collected in a trial of the OX40 agonist ivuxolimab. The chain carries TRBV4-1 and TRBJ2-2; 7 bases line up with TRBD2. Here the CDR3 DNA reads TGCGCCAGCAGCCAAGGTGGACGGACTAGTTCGAACACCGGGGAGCTGTTTTTT. It yields the protein CASSQGGRTSSNTGELFF.